This T cell receptor beta chain was sequenced for a study of a mutant IDH1 vaccine in newly diagnosed glioma. Study background: Most patients had received both radiotherapy and temozolomide, the prior options being radiotherapy, temozolomide, or both. Overall study results and limits: Vaccine-induced responses were seen in approximately 92% of patients, spanning several MHC alleles.

This CDR3 is 15 amino acids long. The germline V gene encodes CDR1 LGHNA and CDR2 YNFKEQ. Trimming at V came to 0 bases and at J to 5 bases, leaving 5 bases not matched to a gene. This table comes from immunoSEQ multiplex PCR, and its TCRdb copy is limited to in-frame clones, with some not included. The sample includes about 33,000 clones, roughly 70% of them seen just once. Comment on this clone: Its antigen remains unknown.

Described time point: week 47, end of study. Every vaccine dose comprised 300 ug of mutant IDH1 20-mer peptide plus topical imiquimod. Scheduled for weeks 1, 3, 5, 7, 11, 15, 19 and 23, eight vaccinations were given to patients. The V gene is TRBV4-2, the J gene TRBJ1-2, with 8 bases aligning to TRBD1. The sample in question was PBMCs, obtained from a glioma patient whose treatment included an IDH1 peptide vaccine. This receptor was obtained from a man in his forties or fifties with glioma. The CDR3 DNA follows: TGTGCCAGCAGCCAAGAGAGGACAGGGCGATATGGCTACACCTTC. Translating it yields CASSQERTGRYGYTF.